The entry below gives a single TCR beta chain sequence along with its context. Germline trimming cut 4 bases from V and 0 bases from J; bases unmatched to any gene: 5. The CDR3 loop spans 16 amino acids. Germline V gives CDR1 SGHNT, CDR2 YENEEA. The data stem from a study of patients and donors after allogeneic stem cell transplantation. TCRdb analysed the RT-PCR reads with MiXCR anew, one entry per CDR3 protein. This table holds about 960,000 distinct CDR3 sequences, roughly 18% found once. This TCR was sampled from a human donor who was either an allogeneic HSCT recipient or a stem cell or donor lymphocyte infusion donor (not recorded which). It is not recorded whose cells these are; they may come from a transplant donor. V usage is TRBV11-3 and J usage is TRBJ2-3; 9 positions match TRBD2. Sequences were obtained from blood, either unsorted or a sorted T cell fraction (not recorded which). This CDR3 is CASSSSGISSTDTQYF. The CDR3 DNA reads TGTGCCAGCAGCTCTAGCGGGATTTCTAGCACAGATACGCAGTATTTT.